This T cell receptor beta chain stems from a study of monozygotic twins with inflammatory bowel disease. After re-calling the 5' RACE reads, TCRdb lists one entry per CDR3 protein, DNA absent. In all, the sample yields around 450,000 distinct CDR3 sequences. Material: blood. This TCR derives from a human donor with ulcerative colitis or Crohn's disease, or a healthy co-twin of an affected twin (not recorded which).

CDR3 protein: CASSLAGAGVHEQYF. This chain links TRBV5-4 with TRBJ2-7. The CDR3 length is 15 residues. Germline V gene sequence: CDR1 SGHNT, CDR2 YYREEE (reference sequence).